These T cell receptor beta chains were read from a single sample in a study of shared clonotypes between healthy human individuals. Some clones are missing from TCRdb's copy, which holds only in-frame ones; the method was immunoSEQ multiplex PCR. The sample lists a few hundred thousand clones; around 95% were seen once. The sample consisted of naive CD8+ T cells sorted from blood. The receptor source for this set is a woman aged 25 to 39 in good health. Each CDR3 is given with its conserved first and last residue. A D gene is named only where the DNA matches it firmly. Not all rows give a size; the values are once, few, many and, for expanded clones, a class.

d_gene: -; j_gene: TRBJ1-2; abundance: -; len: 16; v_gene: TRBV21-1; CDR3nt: TGTGCCAGCTCCAATCCCCCCCGGGGGACCAACTATGGCTACACCTTC; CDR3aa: CASSNPPRGTNYGYTF
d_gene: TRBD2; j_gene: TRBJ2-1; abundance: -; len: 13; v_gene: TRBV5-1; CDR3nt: TGCGCCAGCAGCTTTAGCGGGAGCGTTGAGCAGTTCTTC; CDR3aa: CASSFSGSVEQFF
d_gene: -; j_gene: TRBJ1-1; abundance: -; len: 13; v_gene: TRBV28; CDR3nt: TGTGCCAGCAGTTGGGGAGAAGGCTTTGAAGCTTTCTTT; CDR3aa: CASSWGEGFEAFF
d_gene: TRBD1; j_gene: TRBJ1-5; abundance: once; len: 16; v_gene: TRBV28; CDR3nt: TGTGCCAGCAGGCAATTATGGGGACAGGGCAATCAGCCCCAGCATTTT; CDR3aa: CASRQLWGQGNQPQHF
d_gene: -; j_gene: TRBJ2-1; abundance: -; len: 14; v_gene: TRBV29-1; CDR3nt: TGCAGCGTTGATCTCCGTACTTCCTACAATGAGCAGTTCTTC; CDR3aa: CSVDLRTSYNEQFF
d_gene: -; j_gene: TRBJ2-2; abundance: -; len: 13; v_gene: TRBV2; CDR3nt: TGTGCCAGCAGGTTTACGAACACCGGGGAGCTGTTTTTT; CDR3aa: CASRFTNTGELFF
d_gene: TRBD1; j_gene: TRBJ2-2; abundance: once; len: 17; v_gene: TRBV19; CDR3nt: TGTGCCAGTAGTCCCCGGGACAGCCCCTCGAACACCGGGGAGCTGTTTTTT; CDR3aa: CASSPRDSPSNTGELFF
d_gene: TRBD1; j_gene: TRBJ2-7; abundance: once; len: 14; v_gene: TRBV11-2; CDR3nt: TGTGCCAGCAGCACGGGACAGGGGAGGTACGAGCAGTACTTC; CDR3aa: CASSTGQGRYEQYF
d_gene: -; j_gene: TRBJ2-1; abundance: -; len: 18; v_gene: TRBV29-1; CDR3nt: TGCAGCGTTGAAGGCTCCGGGACAGCAAAAGCGGGTTTCACTGAGCAGTTCTTC; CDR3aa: CSVEGSGTAKAGFTEQFF
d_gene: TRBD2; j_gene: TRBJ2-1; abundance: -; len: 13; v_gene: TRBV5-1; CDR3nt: TGCGCCAGCCGGGGGGACCACGCTTGGGTTGAGTTCTTC; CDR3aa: CASRGDHAWVEFF
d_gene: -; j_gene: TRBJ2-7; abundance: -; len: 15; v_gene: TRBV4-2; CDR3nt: TGTGCCAGCAGCCAAGATAAGGGGGGCTCCTACGAGCAGTACTTC; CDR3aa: CASSQDKGGSYEQYF
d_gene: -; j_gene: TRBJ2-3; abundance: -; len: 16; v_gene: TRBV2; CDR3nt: TGTGCCAGCACCCAGGGGACGGAAAACGACCATCTCACGCAGTATTTT; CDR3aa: CASTQGTENDHLTQYF
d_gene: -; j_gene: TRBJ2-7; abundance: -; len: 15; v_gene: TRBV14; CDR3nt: TGTGCCAGCAGCCAAGTGGGGGGGGCTCGCACCGAGCAGTACTTC; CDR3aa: CASSQVGGARTEQYF
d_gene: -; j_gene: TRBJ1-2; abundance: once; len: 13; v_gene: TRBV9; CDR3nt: TGTGCCAGCAGCGGATCAGGGAGCGATGGCTACACCTTC; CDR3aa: CASSGSGSDGYTF
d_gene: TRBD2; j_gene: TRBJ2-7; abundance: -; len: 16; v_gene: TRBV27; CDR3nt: TGTGCCAGCAGTCTCCTACTAGCGGGAGGCTTTTACGAGCAGTACTTC; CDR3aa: CASSLLLAGGFYEQYF
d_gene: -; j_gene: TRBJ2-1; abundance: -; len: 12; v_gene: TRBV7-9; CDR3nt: TGTGCCAGCAGCTTGGTATCCCATGAGCAGTTCTTC; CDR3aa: CASSLVSHEQFF
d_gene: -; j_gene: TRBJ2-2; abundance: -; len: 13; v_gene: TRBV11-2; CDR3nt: TGTGCCAGCAGCTTAGTCAACACCGGGGAGCTGTTTTTT; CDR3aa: CASSLVNTGELFF
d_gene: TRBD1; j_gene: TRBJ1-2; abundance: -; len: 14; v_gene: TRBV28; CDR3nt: TGTGCCAGCAGTAGAACAGGGGGCGGCTATGGCTACACCTTC; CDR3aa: CASSRTGGGYGYTF
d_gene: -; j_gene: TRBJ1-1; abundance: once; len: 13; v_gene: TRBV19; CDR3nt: TGTGCCAGTAGTATAGCTGTAAACACTGAAGCTTTCTTT; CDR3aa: CASSIAVNTEAFF
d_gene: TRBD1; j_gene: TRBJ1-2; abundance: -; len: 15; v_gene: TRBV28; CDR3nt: TGTGCCAGCAGTCAATCGCCAGGGGGGTTCTATGGCTACACCTTC; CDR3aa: CASSQSPGGFYGYTF
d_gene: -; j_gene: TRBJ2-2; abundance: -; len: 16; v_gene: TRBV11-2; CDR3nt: TGTGCCAGCAGCTTAAGGGGCAGATCCTTTTGGGGGGAGCTGTTTTTT; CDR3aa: CASSLRGRSFWGELFF
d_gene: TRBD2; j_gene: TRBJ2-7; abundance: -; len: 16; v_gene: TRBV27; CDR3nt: TGTGCCAGCAGCCCCCGAGCGGGACGCATTCAGTACGAGCAGTACTTC; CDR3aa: CASSPRAGRIQYEQYF